Shown below are 27 T cell receptor beta chains from a single sample sequenced in a study of cytomegalovirus exposure and HLA in healthy donors. The primer mix had 60 Vbeta and 13 Jbeta primers. Only in-frame clones appear in the TCRdb table, and some are missing; sequencing was by immunoSEQ multiplex PCR. The sample has fewer than 200,000 clones; less than 85% are singletons. Specimen: PBMCs. These receptors were collected from a man in his forties or fifties in good health and CMV-seronegative.

The chain is built from TRBV27 and TRBJ1-1; D may be TRBD1 (5 bases). Germline V CDR1 and CDR2: MNHEY, SMNVEV (reference sequence). The CDR3 length is 16 residues. Trimming took off 4 bases at V and 1 base at J, with 16 bases between the two ends. CDR3 in amino acids: CASSSADGGENTEAFF. The CDR3 coding sequence is TGTGCCAGCAGTTCAGCCGACGGAGGGGAGAACACTGAAGCTTTCTTT.

This clone was detected a few times. V and J are TRBV6-6 and TRBJ2-1; a possible D gene is TRBD1 (5 bases). Trimming cost V 0 bases and J 0 bases, with 9 bases left between them. Germline CDR1 MNHNY, CDR2 SVGAGI (reference sequence). This CDR3 region has 16 residues. The CDR3 nucleotides are TGTGCCAGCAGTTACTCAAGGGGCTCCTCCTACAATGAGCAGTTCTTC. Translating gives CASSYSRGSSYNEQFF.

V gene TRBV2 combines with J gene TRBJ1-1, with 9 bases aligning to TRBD1. This CDR3 comprises 14 residues. V trimming: 9 bases; J trimming: 1 base; junction bases outside the gene matches: 6. From germline, CDR1 is SNHLY and CDR2 FYNNEI. The CDR3 sequence: CARDRGGGNTEAFF. In DNA form, the CDR3 reads TGTGCCAGGGACAGGGGTGGGGGGAACACTGAAGCTTTCTTT.

The chain carries TRBV6-4 and TRBJ2-3; 11 bases are a match to TRBD2. Germline trimming cut 0 bases from V and 5 bases from J; bases unmatched to any gene: 4. The CDR3 runs to 16 residues. Germline V gene sequence: CDR1 MRHNA, CDR2 SNTAGT. The CDR3 coding sequence is TGTGCCAGCAGTGACTCTAGCGGGGGGGCCGTAGATACGCAGTATTTT. Encoded protein: CASSDSSGGAVDTQYF.

The chain couples TRBV27 to TRBJ2-1, with TRBD1 identical over 10 bases. CDR1 and CDR2 from the germline V gene are MNHEY and SMNVEV (reference sequence). The length of the CDR3 is 20 residues. The junction had 21 bases not matched to a gene; V was cut back by 4 bases and J by 6 bases. This chain's CDR3 is CASSSYQGRPDRGHTNEQFF. DNA for the CDR3: TGTGCCAGCAGTTCCTACCAGGGGCGTCCCGACAGGGGGCATACCAATGAGCAGTTCTTC.

This chain joins TRBV6-1 and TRBJ2-3, with TRBD1 identical over 7 bases. V trimming: 7 bases; J trimming: 3 bases; junction bases outside the gene matches: 7. The germline V gene has CDR1 MNHNS and CDR2 SASEGT. This CDR3 has 14 residues. In DNA form, the CDR3 reads TGTGCCAGCAATGCTCCGGGACAGACAGATACGCAGTATTTT. It encodes CASNAPGQTDTQYF.

CDR3 sequence: CASSGGSSGPSTDTQYF. As DNA, the CDR3 is TGTGCCAGCAGTGGCGGGAGTAGCGGACCTAGCACAGATACGCAGTATTTT. V and J are TRBV2 and TRBJ2-3, with 7 bases lining up with TRBD2. Trimming at V came to 4 bases and at J to 0 bases, leaving 10 bases not matched to a gene. The length of the CDR3 is 17 residues. Germline V gene data show CDR1 as SNHLY and CDR2 as FYNNEI.

The chain is built from TRBV5-1 and TRBJ2-7; 7 nucleotides align to TRBD2. Germline-derived CDR1 and CDR2 are SGHRS and YFSETQ. This CDR3 comprises 15 residues. The V gene end was trimmed by 2 bases and the J gene end by 2 bases; junction bases not matched to a gene: 7. In DNA form, the CDR3 reads TGCGCCAGCAGCTTCCTCGGGGGGAACCCCTACGAGCAGTACTTC. Translation gives CASSFLGGNPYEQYF.

This clone was picked up many times. The CDR3 region has the DNA TGTGCCAGCAGTGAACAAGGGGATGGCTACACCTTC. This codes for CASSEQGDGYTF. V and J are TRBV25-1 and TRBJ1-2; possibly TRBD1 for D (5 bases). This CDR3 contains 12 residues. Germline V gene data show CDR1 as MGHDK and CDR2 as SYGVNS. The ends were cut back, 2 bases at V and 6 bases at J, with 7 bases in the middle.

This rearrangement joins TRBV7-3 to TRBJ1-1; the D is unclear. Germline loops: CDR1 SGHTA, CDR2 FQGTGA. The CDR3 loop spans 13 amino acids. The V gene lost 6 bases and the J gene lost 0 bases, with 8 bases spanning the gap. CDR3 coding DNA: TGTGCCAGCAGAGACATGCTGAACACTGAAGCTTTCTTT. This codes for CASRDMLNTEAFF.

The count of this clone is one. This rearrangement joins TRBV7-3 to TRBJ2-1; TRBD1 agrees at 7 bases. The germline V gene has CDR1 SGHTA and CDR2 FQGTGA. V lost 3 bases and J lost 5; bases outside the gene matches: 7. The CDR3 runs to 15 residues. The CDR3 sequence is CASSLTGNGNNEQFF. The CDR3 DNA reads as TGTGCCAGCAGCTTGACAGGGAACGGGAACAATGAGCAGTTCTTC.

The gene calls are TRBV6-5 and TRBJ2-7; weak D call: TRBD2 (5 bases). The germline CDR1 and CDR2 sequences are MNHEY and SVGAGI. The CDR3 has 15 amino acids. V was cut by 3 bases and J by 4 bases, with 16 bases left in between. The CDR3 protein is CASSYTASLTYEQYF. CDR3 nucleotide sequence: TGTGCCAGCAGTTATACGGCTAGCCTAACATACGAGCAGTACTTC.

V is TRBV30 and J is TRBJ1-2, with TRBD1 identical over 7 bases. Germline V gene sequence: CDR1 GTSNPN, CDR2 SVGIG (reference sequence). The CDR3 is made up of 15 amino acids. V lost 5 bases and J lost 0; bases outside the gene matches: 9. CDR3 protein: CAWWDSRPSNYGYTF. The DNA for the CDR3 is TGTGCCTGGTGGGACAGCAGACCTTCTAACTATGGCTACACCTTC.

This chain links TRBV9 with TRBJ2-1, with 8 bases fitting TRBD2. The germline CDR1 and CDR2 sequences are SGDLS and YYNGEE. V was pared by 0 bases and J by 4 bases, with 12 bases of the junction left unmatched. The CDR3 loop spans 18 amino acids. The CDR3 loop is CASSVESDGRGIYNEQFF. The CDR3 DNA reads TGTGCCAGCAGCGTAGAATCAGACGGGAGGGGGATTTACAATGAGCAGTTCTTC.

This clone was seen more than once but under ten times. The chain uses TRBV6-5 and TRBJ2-1; D not resolved. The CDR3 covers 11 residues. Germline CDR1 reads MNHEY; CDR2 reads SVGAGI. V dropped 8 bases and J dropped 9 bases, with 11 bases sitting between them. For the CDR3, the DNA is TGTGCCAGCCCCCACTGGAGTGAGCAGTTCTTC. Protein: CASPHWSEQFF.

The chain carries TRBV10-1 and TRBJ2-1; 12 bases align to TRBD1. There are 13 residues in the CDR3. With V trimmed by 6 bases and J by 6 bases, 0 bases remained unmatched. The germline CDR1 and CDR2 sequences are WNHNN and SYGVQD (reference sequence). As DNA, the CDR3 is TGCGCCAGCAGGGGACAGGGGGCCAATGAGCAGTTCTTC. Its protein product is CASRGQGANEQFF.

The chain recombines TRBV15 with TRBJ1-5, with 7 bases that match TRBD1. V shed 7 bases and J 6 bases; nucleotides not matched to a gene: 9. Germline V gene sequence: CDR1 LNHNV, CDR2 YYDKDF (reference sequence). The CDR3 is 14 residues long. CDR3 sequence (DNA): TGTGCCACCACCCGAGGGGGGACAGCTCAGCCCCAGCATTTT. Translating gives CATTRGGTAQPQHF.

A note on this clone: At one end, the junction sequence differs from germline, possibly due to a read error. The genes are TRBV7-3 and TRBJ1-2; D is possibly TRBD1 (6 bases). Germline loops: CDR1 SGHTA, CDR2 FQGTGA. This CDR3 has 16 amino acids. The CDR3 DNA reads as TGTTCCAGCAGCTTGTTTGGGGGCGAGAATAGAAATGGCTACACCTTC. Translating it yields CSSSLFGGENRNGYTF.

This clone was observed once. The rearrangement uses TRBV27 and TRBJ1-1; TRBD1 is a possible D gene (5 bases). In germline, CDR1 is MNHEY, CDR2 SMNVEV (reference sequence). The CDR3 covers 14 residues. Trimming removed 3 bases at V and 3 bases at J, with 11 bases between. CDR3 in amino acids: CASSLFRGDTEAFF. DNA of the CDR3: TGTGCCAGCAGTTTGTTTCGGGGGGACACTGAAGCTTTCTTT.

The rearrangement links TRBV7-9 to TRBJ2-1; possibly TRBD1 for D (5 bases). The V and J ends lost 7 bases and 5 bases respectively, with 27 bases between them. From germline, CDR1 is SEHNR and CDR2 FQNEAQ (reference sequence). The CDR3 runs to 18 residues. In DNA, the CDR3 is TGTGCCAGCACCTCACCCGCTTTTAGGACATCTCGGAACAATGAGCAGTTCTTC. It is translated as CASTSPAFRTSRNNEQFF.

The chain recombines TRBV2 with TRBJ1-1; 7 bases match TRBD1. V was pared by 6 bases and J by 7 bases, with 8 bases of the junction left unmatched. Germline CDR1 is SNHLY and CDR2 is FYNNEI. This CDR3 has 13 residues. The CDR3 nucleotides read TGTGCCAGCAGGATAAACAGGGGCAGTGAAGCTTTCTTT. Encoded protein: CASRINRGSEAFF.

The chain uses TRBV14 and TRBJ2-3; D not certain. Deletions cut 2 bases from V and 2 bases from J, with 11 bases between. CDR1 SGHDN and CDR2 FVKESK come from the germline V gene. The CDR3 totals 15 residues. This chain's CDR3 is CASSQLRLFTDTQYF. The CDR3 DNA is TGTGCCAGCAGCCAATTAAGACTTTTCACAGATACGCAGTATTTT.

The gene calls are TRBV19 and TRBJ1-4; D uncertain. CDR3 length: 17 residues. The germline V gene has CDR1 LNHDA and CDR2 SQIVND (reference sequence). Trimming took 5 bases from V and 0 from J, leaving 16 bases between them. The CDR3 loop reads CASSDRGIGATNEKLFF. The CDR3 region has the DNA TGTGCCAGTAGTGACCGGGGAATCGGGGCAACTAATGAAAAACTGTTTTTT.

V and J are TRBV27 and TRBJ1-2; no firm D call. Trimming pared 8 bases from V and 8 bases from J, leaving 18 bases between. The CDR3 covers 13 residues. Germline V gene lookup returns CDR1 MNHEY and CDR2 SMNVEV (reference sequence). The chain's CDR3 is CASRSRTLGGYTF. CDR3 nucleotides: TGTGCCAGCCGGTCCCGGACTCTGGGGGGCTACACCTTC.

As to this clone: One junction end does not reproduce the germline sequence, and a read error may be involved. This sequence joins TRBV7-7 and TRBJ2-3; D possibly corresponds to TRBD1 (6 bases). Per the germline V gene, CDR1 is SSHAT and CDR2 is FNYEAQ (reference sequence). The CDR3 is made up of 15 amino acids. The CDR3 here is CASSLGQGRTDTQYF. The CDR3 nucleotides read TGTGCTAGCAGCTTAGGGCAGGGGCGCACAGATACGCAGTATTTT.

The V call is TRBV7-3, the J call TRBJ2-7; D may be TRBD2 (7 bases). Trimming pared 5 bases from V and 1 base from J, leaving 12 bases between. The CDR3 has 14 residues. Germline V gives CDR1 SGHTA, CDR2 FQGTGA. CDR3 amino acids: CASSPRGASYEQYF. CDR3 in DNA: TGTGCCAGCAGCCCTCGGGGGGCTTCCTACGAGCAGTACTTC. The full variable domain, completed using reference TRBV7-3 and TRBJ2-7, is GAGVSQTPSNKVTEKGKYVELRCDPISGHTALYWYRQSLGQGPEFLIYFQGTGAADDSGLPNDRFFAVRPEGSVSTLKIQRTERGDSAVYLCASSPRGASYEQYFGPGTRLTVT.

V is TRBV7-3 and J is TRBJ2-7, with a possible D match to TRBD1 (7 bases). Trimming left V 5 bases short and J 5 bases short, with 22 bases between. CDR1 is SGHTA, CDR2 FQGTGA, per germline. This CDR3 contains 16 residues. The CDR3: CASSHMLDREVHEQYF. In DNA form, the CDR3 reads TGTGCCAGCAGCCACATGCTAGACAGGGAGGTCCACGAGCAGTACTTC.